This is a list of T cell receptor beta chains from one sample in a study of T cells in tuberculosis. Only in-frame clones appear in the TCRdb table, and some are missing; sequencing was by immunoSEQ multiplex PCR. The sample consists of about 20,000 clones, roughly nine tenths of them appearing once. What was sequenced was PBMCs. These TCRs come from a donor aged 10-29 years with latent tuberculosis or without tuberculosis infection. Both conserved end residues are part of each CDR3. D genes are given only for firm matches. Clone sizes are given selectively: once, few, many, or a class where the clone is expanded.

v_call: TRBV2; clone_size: NA; d_call: NA; j_call: TRBJ2-3; cdr3_aa: CASSPPGGHLGTQYF; cdr3_nt: TGTGCCAGCAGCCCCCCCGGGGGGCACCTGGGTACGCAGTATTTT
v_call: TRBV5-1; clone_size: NA; d_call: TRBD1; j_call: TRBJ1-1; cdr3_aa: CASSSAGSQGANTEAFF; cdr3_nt: TGCGCCAGCAGCTCAGCCGGATCGCAGGGGGCGAACACTGAAGCTTTCTTT
v_call: TRBV28; clone_size: NA; d_call: NA; j_call: TRBJ2-7; cdr3_aa: CATLRGPRLSEQYF; cdr3_nt: TGTGCCACCCTCCGGGGTCCCCGCCTGAGCGAGCAGTACTTC
v_call: TRBV7-2; clone_size: NA; d_call: NA; j_call: TRBJ1-2; cdr3_aa: CASSLEGLHGYTF; cdr3_nt: TGTGCCAGCAGCTTAGAGGGGTTACATGGCTACACCTTC
v_call: TRBV27; clone_size: few; d_call: TRBD1; j_call: TRBJ1-5; cdr3_aa: CASSLQKGANQPQHF; cdr3_nt: TGTGCCAGCAGTTTGCAGAAGGGGGCCAATCAGCCCCAGCATTTT
v_call: TRBV30; clone_size: NA; d_call: NA; j_call: TRBJ2-3; cdr3_aa: CAWSERGSTDTQYF; cdr3_nt: TGTGCCTGGAGTGAAAGGGGTAGCACAGATACGCAGTATTTT
v_call: TRBV6-1; clone_size: NA; d_call: NA; j_call: TRBJ2-6; cdr3_aa: CASRDGGSGANVLTF; cdr3_nt: TGTGCCAGCAGGGACGGGGGCTCTGGGGCCAACGTCCTGACTTTC
v_call: TRBV5-6; clone_size: NA; d_call: TRBD1; j_call: TRBJ2-5; cdr3_aa: CASSGGQGWGETQYF; cdr3_nt: TGTGCCAGCAGCGGGGGACAGGGTTGGGGAGAGACCCAGTACTTC
v_call: TRBV29-1; clone_size: NA; d_call: TRBD1; j_call: TRBJ1-4; cdr3_aa: CSATGMNEKLFF; cdr3_nt: TGCAGCGCGACAGGGATGAATGAAAAACTGTTTTTT
v_call: TRBV5-6; clone_size: NA; d_call: NA; j_call: TRBJ2-5; cdr3_aa: CASSPAGQETQYF; cdr3_nt: TGTGCCAGCAGCCCCGCAGGTCAAGAGACCCAGTACTTC
v_call: TRBV9; clone_size: NA; d_call: NA; j_call: TRBJ1-2; cdr3_aa: CASSLGSSLGYTF; cdr3_nt: TGTGCCAGCAGCCTAGGGTCCTCTCTAGGCTACACCTTC
v_call: TRBV27; clone_size: NA; d_call: NA; j_call: TRBJ1-1; cdr3_aa: CASSFKTRQLNTEAFF; cdr3_nt: TGTGCCAGCAGTTTCAAAACCCGACAGTTGAACACTGAAGCTTTCTTT
v_call: TRBV19; clone_size: few; d_call: NA; j_call: TRBJ2-5; cdr3_aa: CATCERAGDPPYF; cdr3_nt: TGTGCCACCTGTGAGAGGGCGGGCGATCCTCCGTACTTC
v_call: TRBV4-1; clone_size: NA; d_call: NA; j_call: TRBJ1-4; cdr3_aa: CASGRTTNEKLFF; cdr3_nt: TGCGCCAGCGGCAGGACAACTAATGAAAAACTGTTTTTT
v_call: TRBV11-3; clone_size: NA; d_call: TRBD1; j_call: TRBJ2-2; cdr3_aa: CASSLGRVQTGTNTGELFF; cdr3_nt: TGTGCCAGCAGCTTAGGGCGGGTCCAGACAGGGACGAACACCGGGGAGCTGTTTTTT
v_call: TRBV11-2; clone_size: NA; d_call: NA; j_call: TRBJ2-3; cdr3_aa: CASSPVNTQYF; cdr3_nt: TGTGCCAGCAGCCCGGTGAATACGCAGTATTTT
v_call: TRBV5-1; clone_size: NA; d_call: NA; j_call: TRBJ2-3; cdr3_aa: CASSAGDLGGTDTQYF; cdr3_nt: TGCGCCAGCAGCGCAGGGGACCTCGGGGGCACAGATACGCAGTATTTT
v_call: TRBV5-1; clone_size: NA; d_call: NA; j_call: TRBJ1-1; cdr3_aa: CASSFSPGNTEAFF; cdr3_nt: TGCGCCAGCAGCTTCTCCCCAGGTAACACTGAAGCTTTCTTT
v_call: TRBV5-4; clone_size: NA; d_call: NA; j_call: TRBJ2-2; cdr3_aa: CAILSGPRGGELFF; cdr3_nt: TGTGCCATCTTAAGCGGCCCCAGGGGCGGGGAGCTGTTTTTT
v_call: TRBV15; clone_size: NA; d_call: TRBD2; j_call: TRBJ2-7; cdr3_aa: CATSRVPGGGYQGAHYEQYF; cdr3_nt: TGTGCCACCAGCAGAGTACCCGGGGGGGGGTACCAGGGAGCACACTACGAGCAGTACTTC
v_call: TRBV28; clone_size: NA; d_call: NA; j_call: TRBJ1-2; cdr3_aa: CASSSIPRTLRANYGYTF; cdr3_nt: TGTGCCAGCAGTTCCATACCCCGGACACTGAGAGCGAACTATGGCTACACCTTC
v_call: TRBV6-1; clone_size: NA; d_call: NA; j_call: TRBJ1-4; cdr3_aa: CASSASRQATNEKLFF; cdr3_nt: TGTGCCAGCAGTGCTTCAAGACAGGCAACTAATGAAAAACTGTTTTTT
v_call: TRBV5-6; clone_size: NA; d_call: NA; j_call: TRBJ2-7; cdr3_aa: CASSLVAPDEQYF; cdr3_nt: TGTGCCAGCAGCTTGGTAGCGCCTGACGAGCAGTACTTC
v_call: TRBV6-5; clone_size: NA; d_call: NA; j_call: TRBJ1-1; cdr3_aa: CASRWLPNTEAFF; cdr3_nt: TGTGCCAGCAGGTGGCTTCCTAACACTGAAGCTTTCTTT
v_call: TRBV2; clone_size: NA; d_call: TRBD1; j_call: TRBJ2-3; cdr3_aa: CASSESGQGYTDTQYF; cdr3_nt: TGTGCCAGCAGTGAAAGCGGACAGGGGTACACAGATACGCAGTATTTT
v_call: TRBV14; clone_size: NA; d_call: NA; j_call: TRBJ2-7; cdr3_aa: CASSLRHLYEQYF; cdr3_nt: TGTGCCAGCAGCCTCCGACACTTATACGAGCAGTACTTC
v_call: TRBV5-1; clone_size: NA; d_call: TRBD1; j_call: TRBJ1-6; cdr3_aa: CASSGGQGAVNSPLHF; cdr3_nt: TGCGCCAGCAGCGGGGGACAGGGGGCTGTTAATTCACCCCTCCACTTT
v_call: TRBV19; clone_size: NA; d_call: TRBD1; j_call: TRBJ1-1; cdr3_aa: CASSRFEGAGTEAFF; cdr3_nt: TGTGCCAGTAGCCGCTTCGAGGGGGCGGGGACTGAAGCTTTCTTT
v_call: TRBV6-5; clone_size: NA; d_call: NA; j_call: TRBJ1-6; cdr3_aa: CASSPRGRDSPLHF; cdr3_nt: TGTGCCAGCAGCCCAAGGGGCCGAGATTCACCCCTCCACTTT
v_call: TRBV9; clone_size: NA; d_call: TRBD2; j_call: TRBJ2-1; cdr3_aa: CASSLGTSGGANEQFF; cdr3_nt: TGTGCCAGCAGTCTCGGGACTAGCGGGGGGGCCAATGAGCAGTTCTTC
v_call: TRBV6-6; clone_size: NA; d_call: NA; j_call: TRBJ1-1; cdr3_aa: CATIDSYTEAFF; cdr3_nt: TGTGCCACCATCGACAGTTACACTGAAGCTTTCTTT
v_call: TRBV2; clone_size: NA; d_call: TRBD2; j_call: TRBJ2-5; cdr3_aa: CASAYETGLAGETQYF; cdr3_nt: TGTGCCAGCGCCTACGAAACAGGACTAGCGGGGGAGACCCAGTACTTC
v_call: TRBV29-1; clone_size: NA; d_call: TRBD1; j_call: TRBJ2-7; cdr3_aa: CSVIGQGGSYEQYF; cdr3_nt: TGCAGCGTCATCGGACAGGGGGGCTCCTACGAGCAGTACTTC
v_call: TRBV6-6; clone_size: NA; d_call: TRBD1; j_call: TRBJ2-1; cdr3_aa: CASRVQGADNEQFF; cdr3_nt: TGTGCCAGCAGGGTACAGGGGGCGGACAATGAGCAGTTCTTC
v_call: TRBV6-5; clone_size: NA; d_call: TRBD1; j_call: TRBJ1-5; cdr3_aa: CASSYLQGVQPQHF; cdr3_nt: TGTGCCAGCAGTTACCTACAGGGGGTTCAGCCCCAGCATTTT
v_call: TRBV4-1; clone_size: NA; d_call: TRBD2; j_call: TRBJ2-2; cdr3_aa: CASSHLGGDFNTGELFF; cdr3_nt: TGCGCCAGCAGCCACCTCGGGGGGGACTTCAACACCGGGGAGCTGTTTTTT
v_call: TRBV10-2; clone_size: NA; d_call: TRBD2; j_call: TRBJ2-3; cdr3_aa: CAIRAGGPLDTQYF; cdr3_nt: TGCGCCATTAGGGCGGGGGGGCCATTAGATACGCAGTATTTT
v_call: TRBV4-2; clone_size: NA; d_call: TRBD2; j_call: TRBJ2-7; cdr3_aa: CASSHLGREVDEQYF; cdr3_nt: TGTGCCAGCAGCCATCTAGGGCGGGAGGTCGACGAGCAGTACTTC
v_call: TRBV27; clone_size: NA; d_call: TRBD1; j_call: TRBJ1-5; cdr3_aa: CASSLGQGKVNQPQHF; cdr3_nt: TGTGCCAGCAGCCTAGGACAGGGGAAGGTCAATCAGCCCCAGCATTTT